This entry is about one TCR beta chain. Clones were sequenced by immunoSEQ multiplex PCR, and TCRdb holds only the in-frame ones, with some missing. The sample contains hundreds of thousands of clones, approximately 80% of which appear only once. This specimen belongs to a study of shared T cell receptors in the human thymus. The V gene end was trimmed by 4 bases and the J gene end by 5 bases; junction bases not matched to a gene: 6. In germline, CDR1 is MNHNS, CDR2 SASEGT. The CDR3 contains 15 residues. The same sample was also used in a study of human thymus T cells. That work adds: Thymic as well as blood repertoires seemed to favor certain V and J genes unevenly. In unrelated individuals, thymic repertoires overlapped highly, according to related research.

Sample: thymocytes. V and J are TRBV6-1 and TRBJ2-3; 10 nucleotides align to TRBD2. The receptor comes from a boy under two years old with a congenital heart defect. DNA of the CDR3: TGTGCCAGCAGTGCCCAGCGGGAGGGCAGAGATACGCAGTATTTT. Its protein product is CASSAQREGRDTQYF.